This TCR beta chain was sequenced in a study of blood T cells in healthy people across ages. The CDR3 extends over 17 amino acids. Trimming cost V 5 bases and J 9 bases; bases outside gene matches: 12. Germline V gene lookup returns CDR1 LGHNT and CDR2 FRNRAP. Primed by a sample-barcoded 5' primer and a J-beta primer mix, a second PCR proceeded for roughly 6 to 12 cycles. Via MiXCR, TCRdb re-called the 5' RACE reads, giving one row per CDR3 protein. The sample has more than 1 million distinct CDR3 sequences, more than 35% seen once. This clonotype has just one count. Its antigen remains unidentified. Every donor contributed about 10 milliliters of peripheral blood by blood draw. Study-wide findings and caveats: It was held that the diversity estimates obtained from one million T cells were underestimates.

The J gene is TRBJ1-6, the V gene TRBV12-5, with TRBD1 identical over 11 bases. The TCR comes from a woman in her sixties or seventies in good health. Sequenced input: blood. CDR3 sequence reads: CASGGAIGQGASSPLHF. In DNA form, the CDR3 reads TGTGCTAGTGGTGGAGCTATCGGACAGGGGGCGAGTTCACCCCTCCACTTT. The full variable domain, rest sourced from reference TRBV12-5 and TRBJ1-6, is DARVTQTPRHKVTEMGQEVTMRCQPILGHNTVFWYRQTMMQGLELLAYFRNRAPLDDSGMPKDRFSAEMPDATLATLKIQPSEPRDSAVYFCASGGAIGQGASSPLHFGNGTRLTVT.